A single sample is the source of the 17 T cell receptor beta chains below, sequenced in a study of identical twins listed by TCRdb under 2016. Receptor libraries were prepared by 5' RACE. The instrument was an Illumina HiSeq 2000. In-frame beta chains were kept once TCRdb had trimmed the public reads at Q25 with fastp and called clones with MiXCR. All rows with the same CDR3 protein become a single entry with the most common DNA and genes. The sample table holds 450,000 or so distinct CDR3 sequences, of which 20% to 25% were seen once. The top ten hold 2.5% to 3.5% of the sample. The sample was also reused in another study, on T cells expressing NK-cell markers.

Sequencing was performed on CD4+ T cells sorted from blood. These receptors were obtained from a woman aged 18-30 years in good health.

Only a few counts were recorded for this clonotype. This chain connects TRBV7-9 to TRBJ2-1; 7 nucleotides line up with TRBD2. The length of the CDR3 is 14 residues. Trimming cost V 2 bases and J 7 bases; bases outside gene matches: 5. The germline V gene has CDR1 SEHNR and CDR2 FQNEAQ (reference sequence). The CDR3 here is CASSLTGGINEQFF. Here the CDR3 DNA reads TGTGCCAGCAGCTTAACGGGGGGAATAAATGAGCAGTTCTTC.

Only a few counts were recorded for this clonotype. This chain links TRBV7-9 with TRBJ1-2; maybe TRBD1 (6 bases). V was shortened by 6 bases and J by 8 bases, with 13 bases between the two germline ends. This CDR3 region has 12 residues. CDR1 and CDR2 (germline): SEHNR, FQNEAQ (reference sequence). CDR3 nucleotide sequence: TGTGCCAGCAGATCAGGGGACCGCGGCTACACCTTC. This gives the protein CASRSGDRGYTF.

V and J are TRBV4-3 and TRBJ1-1; D is ambiguous. Germline CDR1 reads LGHNA; CDR2 reads YSLEER. The length of the CDR3 is 16 residues. The V and J ends lost 4 bases and 5 bases respectively, with 20 bases between them. Here the CDR3 DNA reads TGCGCCAGCAGCCTTCGACAAAACTTAGGAGATACTGAAGCTTTCTTT. The encoded protein is CASSLRQNLGDTEAFF.

This clonotype has more than one count but fewer than ten. This chain uses TRBV4-2 with TRBJ2-6, with D possibly TRBD1 on 5 matching bases. CDR1 LGHNA and CDR2 YNFKEQ come from the germline V gene. Trimming left V 3 bases short and J 0 bases short, with 9 bases between. The CDR3 covers 16 residues. In nucleotides, the CDR3 is TGTGCCAGCAGCCAGTCAGGGTACTCTGGGGCCAACGTCCTGACTTTC. Encoded protein: CASSQSGYSGANVLTF.

This clonotype showed up just a few times. The chain employs TRBV9 and TRBJ1-5; the D is unclear. The CDR3 runs 13 residues. CDR1 SGDLS and CDR2 YYNGEE come from the germline V gene. With 4 bases removed from V and 3 bases from J, the gap between germline ends came to 8 bases. This chain's CDR3 is CASSFDLNQPQHF. CDR3 nucleotide sequence: TGTGCCAGCAGCTTTGACCTCAATCAGCCCCAGCATTTT.

The chain joins TRBV7-9 to TRBJ2-1; the match to TRBD1 covers 10 bases. This CDR3 contains 15 residues. V dropped 4 bases and J dropped 10; count of bases not matched to a gene: 10. Germline values: CDR1 SEHNR, CDR2 FQNEAQ (reference sequence). The CDR3 DNA is TGTGCCAGCAGCTATTCCGGGACAGGGGTGGAAGAGCAGTTCTTC. Encoded protein: CASSYSGTGVEEQFF.

The chain combines TRBV20-1 with TRBJ1-5; no reliable D call. The CDR3 extends over 13 amino acids. The V and J ends lost 4 bases and 0 bases respectively, with 7 bases between them. The germline gives CDR1 DFQATT, CDR2 SNEGSKA (reference sequence). The CDR3 DNA is TGCAGTGCTACGGAAGATAGCAATCAGCCCCAGCATTTT. Translation gives CSATEDSNQPQHF.

The chain is built from TRBV11-3 and TRBJ2-5; D unresolved. This CDR3 spans 15 amino acids. CDR1 is SGHNT and CDR2 is YENEEA in the germline V gene. V gave up 2 bases and J gave up 0 bases, with 10 bases separating them. The CDR3 DNA sequence: TGTGCCAGCAGCTTACTTGTAGATTACCAAGAGACCCAGTACTTC. Translating gives CASSLLVDYQETQYF.

This clonotype was recorded a few times. The rearrangement links TRBV3-1 to TRBJ2-5; TRBD2 is a possible D gene (6 bases). The CDR3 loop spans 14 amino acids. Germline CDR1 reads LGHDT; CDR2 reads YNNKEL (reference sequence). V lost 2 bases to trimming and J lost 7 bases, with 14 bases between them. CDR3 loop: CASSQQGGLGTQYF. DNA for the CDR3: TGTGCCAGCAGCCAACAGGGAGGTTTGGGGACCCAGTACTTC.

V is TRBV7-2 and J is TRBJ1-1; 9 bases fit TRBD1. Trimming cost V 6 bases and J 11 bases; bases outside gene matches: 13. The CDR3 totals 14 residues. Germline V gene lookup returns CDR1 SGHTA and CDR2 FQGNSA. CDR3 nucleotide sequence: TGTGCCAGCAGTCCTGGACAGGGGAGAATTGCGGCTTTCTTT. Its translation: CASSPGQGRIAAFF.

V is TRBV15 and J is TRBJ2-7; D gene uncertain. CDR3 length: 13 residues. V was clipped by 0 bases and J by 4 bases, with 7 bases between them. Germline CDR1 reads LNHNV; CDR2 reads YYDKDF (reference sequence). The DNA of the CDR3 is TGTGCCACCAGCAGAGAACTGCAATACGAGCAGTACTTC. This sequence encodes CATSRELQYEQYF.

V and J are TRBV20-1 and TRBJ2-3, with D tentatively TRBD1 (6 bases). In germline, CDR1 is DFQATT, CDR2 SNEGSKA (reference sequence). The V end lost 6 bases, the J end lost 6 bases, and 19 bases lay between the germline ends. The length of the CDR3 is 14 residues. CDR3 coding DNA: TGCAGTGCGTGGAACCACCGGGACACCGATACGCAGTATTTT. It specifies CSAWNHRDTDTQYF.

In this sample, this clonotype turned up a few times. CDR3 region: CSLRSRGDNEQFF. The CDR3 DNA follows: TGCAGCCTAAGGAGCAGGGGGGACAATGAGCAGTTCTTC. V is TRBV29-1 and J is TRBJ2-1; a possible D gene is TRBD1 (7 bases). The CDR3 has 13 amino acids. V lost 8 bases and J lost 5, with 16 bases in between. Germline values: CDR1 SQVTM, CDR2 ANQGSEA.

There are a few counts of this clonotype. The rearrangement joins TRBV5-1 to TRBJ2-1, with TRBD2 identical over 7 bases. In germline, CDR1 is SGHRS, CDR2 YFSETQ. CDR3 size: 15 residues. Trimming removed 5 bases from V and 0 bases from J; junction bases left unmatched: 5. The CDR3 loop reads CASSPERGSYNEQFF. CDR3 sequence (DNA): TGCGCCAGCAGTCCCGAGCGGGGCTCCTACAATGAGCAGTTCTTC.

The gene calls are TRBV2 and TRBJ2-7; no reliable D call. The CDR3 totals 14 residues. Trimming removed 4 bases at V and 4 bases at J, with 14 bases between. Germline V CDR1 and CDR2: SNHLY, FYNNEI. The CDR3 bases are TGTGCCAGCAGTGCGGATGGACCGTCGTACGAGCAGTACTTC. This gives the protein CASSADGPSYEQYF.

This clonotype was seen more than once but under ten times. The chain has TRBV6-4 and TRBJ2-3; TRBD2 aligns across 9 bases. The germline V gene has CDR1 MRHNA and CDR2 SNTAGT. The trim removed 3 bases at V and 1 base at J, leaving 5 bases unmatched. The CDR3 is made up of 16 amino acids. CDR3 loop: CASSESAGGRTDTQYF. CDR3 coding DNA: TGTGCCAGCAGTGAGTCAGCGGGAGGTCGCACAGATACGCAGTATTTT.

For the CDR3, the DNA is TGTGCCAGCAGGGACACCTACGAGCAGTACTTC. This translates into CASRDTYEQYF. The V gene is TRBV6-1, the J gene TRBJ2-7; a possible D gene is TRBD1 (5 bases). The CDR3 has 11 residues. Trimming took 6 bases from V and 2 from J, leaving 5 bases between them. Germline assignment: CDR1 MNHNS and CDR2 SASEGT.